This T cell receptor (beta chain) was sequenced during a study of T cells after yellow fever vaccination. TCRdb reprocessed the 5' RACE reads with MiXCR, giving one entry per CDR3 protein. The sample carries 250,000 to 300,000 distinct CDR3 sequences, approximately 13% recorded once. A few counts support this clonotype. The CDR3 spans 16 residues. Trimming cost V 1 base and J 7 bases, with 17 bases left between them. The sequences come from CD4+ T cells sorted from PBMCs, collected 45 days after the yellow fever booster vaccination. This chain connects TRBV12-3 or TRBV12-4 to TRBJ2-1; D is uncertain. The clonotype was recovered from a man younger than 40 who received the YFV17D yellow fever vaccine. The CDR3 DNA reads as TGTGCCAGCAGTTTAGTGGAGTGGGGATTTGGGAATGAGCAGTTCTTC. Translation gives CASSLVEWGFGNEQFF.